The 28 T cell receptor beta chains reported below all come from one sample, sequenced in a study of T-cell memory formation after mild COVID-19. TCRdb redid the calling of the 5' RACE reads with MiXCR, one entry per CDR3 protein. This sample carries roughly 350,000 distinct CDR3 sequences, approximately 14% of them seen once, and the ten largest clones take about a fifth. Sequencing was performed on PBMCs or a T cell subset sorted from them (not recorded which). The source is a man between 18 and 29 years old who had mild COVID-19 (a few samples of this study predate the infection). Cell type and time point are not known.

This clonotype was detected a few times. V usage is TRBV20-1 and J usage is TRBJ2-5; 7 bases match TRBD2. CDR3 size: 14 residues. Losses at the gene ends were 6 bases for V and 3 bases for J; bases not matched to a gene: 10. The germline CDR1 and CDR2 sequences are DFQATT and SNEGSKA (reference sequence). CDR3 in amino acids: CSARRASGKETQYF. The CDR3 DNA reads TGCAGTGCGAGAAGGGCTAGCGGAAAAGAGACCCAGTACTTC.

In DNA, the CDR3 is TGTGCTAGTGGTTTGTCGATCTCTGGAAACACCATATATTTT. It encodes CASGLSISGNTIYF. This chain links TRBV12-5 with TRBJ1-3; no clear D. This CDR3 is built from 14 residues. V shed 2 bases and J shed 0 bases, with 5 bases lying between them. Germline V CDR1 and CDR2: LGHNT, FRNRAP.

This chain connects TRBV11-1 to TRBJ1-6; no reliable D call. The CDR3 totals 13 residues. The germline V gene encodes CDR1 SGHAT and CDR2 FQDESV (reference sequence). Trimming stripped 7 bases from V and 9 bases from J, with 13 bases between. The DNA of the CDR3 is TGTGCCAGCACGGCAGCAAAGGGTTCACCCCTCCACTTT. Protein: CASTAAKGSPLHF.

V usage is TRBV9 and J usage is TRBJ2-5, with D tentatively TRBD1 or TRBD2 (5 bases each). CDR1 and CDR2 (germline): SGDLS, YYNGEE. Trimming removed 2 bases at V and 0 bases at J, with 8 bases between. CDR3 length: 14 amino acids. The CDR3 is CASSVGTDQETQYF. The CDR3 bases are TGTGCCAGCAGCGTTGGGACCGACCAAGAGACCCAGTACTTC. Complete variable domain (other parts from reference TRBV9 and TRBJ2-5): DSGVTQTPKHLITATGQRVTLRCSPRSGDLSVYWYQQSLDQGLQFLIQYYNGEERAKGNILERFSAQQFPDLHSELNLSSLELGDSALYFCASSVGTDQETQYFGPGTRLLVL.

Many counts were recorded for this clonotype. The J gene is TRBJ2-7, the V gene TRBV4-2; D is possibly TRBD2 (5 bases). Germline lookup yields CDR1 LGHNA and CDR2 YNFKEQ. The CDR3 consists of 17 residues. Trimming pared 0 bases from V and 0 bases from J, leaving 15 bases between. The CDR3 nucleotides are TGTGCCAGCAGCCAAGACCCCCTCGGGGAGAGCTCCTACGAGCAGTACTTC. Translating gives CASSQDPLGESSYEQYF.

The V call is TRBV9, the J call TRBJ2-5, with D possibly called TRBD1 or TRBD2 (5 bases each). Germline assignment: CDR1 SGDLS and CDR2 YYNGEE. V was shortened by 2 bases and J by 3 bases, with 14 bases between the two germline ends. The CDR3 is 15 residues long. As DNA, the CDR3 is TGTGCCAGCAGCGTCGCCCGGGGCGCGAAAGAGACCCAGTACTTC. Translation gives CASSVARGAKETQYF.

The CDR3 DNA follows: TGTGCCAGCAGCCAAGCCCCCCGAGGGGAGCTGTTTTTT. As protein: CASSQAPRGELFF. V is TRBV4-2 and J is TRBJ2-2; D unclear. V was cut by 1 base and J by 8 bases, with 8 bases left in between. The CDR3 is 13 residues long. In germline, CDR1 is LGHNA, CDR2 YNFKEQ.

The CDR3 nucleotides read TGTGCCAGCAGTTATTCTTCCGGGACAGCGATCACTGAAGCTTTCTTT. Amino acids: CASSYSSGTAITEAFF. This chain joins TRBV6-5 and TRBJ1-1; 7 nucleotides align to TRBD1. This CDR3 is built from 16 residues. V lost 3 bases to trimming and J lost 4 bases; unmatched junction nucleotides: 11. Germline V lookup: CDR1 MNHEY, CDR2 SVGAGI.

V usage is TRBV7-9 and J usage is TRBJ1-6, with unresolved D. This CDR3 has 14 residues. Germline V gene lookup returns CDR1 SEHNR and CDR2 FQNEAQ (reference sequence). V was shortened by 3 bases and J by 7 bases, with 10 bases between the two germline ends. CDR3 nucleotide sequence: TGTGCCAGCAGCTTGGTGTCCCGAAATTCACCCCTCCACTTT. This encodes CASSLVSRNSPLHF.

This clonotype occurred a few times. V and J are TRBV4-2 and TRBJ1-2, with 7 bases lining up with TRBD1. V lost 10 bases to trimming and J lost 1 base; unmatched junction nucleotides: 12. The CDR3 runs 15 residues. Germline CDR1 reads LGHNA; CDR2 reads YNFKEQ. The DNA for the CDR3 is TGTGCCACCAACGATTTGGGACAGCGTAACTATGGCTACACCTTC. Encoded protein: CATNDLGQRNYGYTF.

V gene TRBV9 combines with J gene TRBJ1-4; possible D gene TRBD1, 5 bases. V was trimmed by 4 bases and J by 4 bases, leaving 17 bases between them. The CDR3 consists of 16 residues. Germline lookup yields CDR1 SGDLS and CDR2 YYNGEE. The CDR3 reads CASSTRDGGGNEKLFF. CDR3 nucleotide sequence: TGTGCCAGCAGCACGCGGGACGGCGGGGGTAATGAAAAACTGTTTTTT.

This clonotype was detected many times. The chain employs TRBV5-1 and TRBJ2-3; tentative D call: TRBD1 (6 bases). The CDR3 runs 15 residues. Germline assignment: CDR1 SGHRS and CDR2 YFSETQ. The V and J ends lost 1 base and 2 bases respectively, with 11 bases between them. The CDR3 sequence is CASSLTGRSTDTQYF. CDR3 DNA: TGCGCCAGCAGCTTGACAGGGAGATCCACAGATACGCAGTATTTT.

This chain links TRBV4-2 with TRBJ1-5, with D perhaps matching TRBD1 (6 bases). Trimming left V 3 bases short and J 6 bases short, with 18 bases between. The CDR3 extends over 16 amino acids. Germline values: CDR1 LGHNA, CDR2 YNFKEQ. The CDR3 region has the DNA TGTGCCAGCAGCCACGGACAGCGACGACCTGCTCAGCCCCAGCATTTT. Protein sequence: CASSHGQRRPAQPQHF.

This clonotype was recorded many times. The V gene is TRBV11-2, the J gene TRBJ2-5; 12 bases align to TRBD2. J lost 4 bases, V lost 5 bases, and 5 bases had no gene match. This CDR3 has 15 amino acids. CDR1 is SGHAT, CDR2 FQNNGV, per germline. The CDR3 DNA reads TGTGCCAGCAGCCCAGGACTAGCGGGGACAGAGACCCAGTACTTC. It is translated as CASSPGLAGTETQYF.

This chain links TRBV20-1 with TRBJ2-1; 7 bases match TRBD1. The germline V gene encodes CDR1 DFQATT and CDR2 SNEGSKA (reference sequence). The CDR3 consists of 11 residues. Germline trimming cut 6 bases from V and 10 bases from J; bases unmatched to any gene: 6. The CDR3 spells CSAQEGGEQFF. The CDR3 DNA sequence: TGCAGTGCCCAGGAAGGGGGCGAGCAGTTCTTC.

The CDR3 region is CASSLGTGGNEKLFF. The CDR3 DNA reads TGTGCCAGCAGCTTAGGCACAGGGGGGAATGAAAAACTGTTTTTT. This rearrangement joins TRBV13 to TRBJ1-4; 8 bases line up with TRBD1. Germline CDR1 PRHDT, CDR2 FYEKMQ (reference sequence). The V gene end was trimmed by 0 bases and the J gene end by 5 bases; junction bases not matched to a gene: 2. This CDR3 spans 15 amino acids.

This clonotype was observed a handful of times. This chain connects TRBV12-5 to TRBJ2-5, with D perhaps TRBD1 or TRBD2 (5 bases each). The V end lost 3 bases, the J end lost 2 bases, and 10 bases lay between the germline ends. Per the germline V gene, CDR1 is LGHNT and CDR2 is FRNRAP. This CDR3 has 14 amino acids. CDR3 sequence (DNA): TGTGCTAGTGGTTTCGGGACCACACAAGAGACCCAGTACTTC. Its translation is CASGFGTTQETQYF.

This clonotype was recorded at least ten times. The chain couples TRBV5-1 to TRBJ2-5; D unclear. CDR1 and CDR2 from the germline V gene are SGHRS and YFSETQ. V was shortened by 4 bases and J by 4 bases, with 11 bases between the two germline ends. The CDR3 length is 13 residues. The CDR3 loop reads CASSATDRETQYF. In DNA, the CDR3 is TGCGCCAGCAGCGCGACGGACCGAGAGACCCAGTACTTC.

The chain joins TRBV19 to TRBJ1-3, with no clear D. Germline V lookup: CDR1 LNHDA, CDR2 SQIVND (reference sequence). This CDR3 region has 14 residues. V was cut by 3 bases and J by 3 bases, with 9 bases left in between. The CDR3 reads CASSIRRNGNTIYF. For the CDR3, the DNA is TGTGCCAGTAGTATCCGAAGAAATGGAAACACCATATATTTT.

This CDR3 reads CASSFYRTGKYNEQFF. CDR3 nucleotides: TGTGCCAGCAGCTTTTACCGGACAGGGAAATACAATGAGCAGTTCTTC. V gene TRBV7-2 combines with J gene TRBJ2-1; 8 nucleotides line up with TRBD1. The junction had 8 bases not matched to a gene; V was cut back by 3 bases and J by 4 bases. CDR1 is SGHTA and CDR2 is FQGNSA in the germline V gene. CDR3 length: 16 residues.

This chain joins TRBV24-1 and TRBJ1-5; no clear D. V dropped 8 bases and J dropped 5 bases, with 9 bases sitting between them. This CDR3 has 12 amino acids. Germline V gene lookup returns CDR1 KGHDR and CDR2 SFDVKD. The DNA of the CDR3 is TGTGCCACCACCCCACGGGATCAGCCCCAGCATTTT. Translated: CATTPRDQPQHF.

The chain recombines TRBV7-3 with TRBJ2-5, with a tentative D call TRBD1 (6 bases). Germline V gives CDR1 SGHTA, CDR2 FQGTGA. The CDR3 loop spans 14 amino acids. With 5 bases removed from V and 5 bases from J, the gap between germline ends came to 15 bases. The CDR3 nucleotides read TGTGCCAGCAGCACCGGACAGCCTGCGGAGACCCAGTACTTC. Translated: CASSTGQPAETQYF.

This clonotype was recorded many times. V gene TRBV12-3 or TRBV12-4 combines with J gene TRBJ2-5; 8 bases agree with TRBD1. The CDR3 is 13 residues long. The J segment lost 5 bases and the V segment lost 6 bases, leaving 5 bases of the junction unmatched. Written as DNA, the CDR3 is TGTGCCAGCAGAATGCAGGGGGCGGAGACCCAGTACTTC. Its protein product is CASRMQGAETQYF.

The chain uses TRBV20-1 and TRBJ2-3; the match to TRBD2 covers 15 bases. The CDR3 is made up of 14 amino acids. Germline V gene sequence: CDR1 DFQATT, CDR2 SNEGSKA (reference sequence). For the CDR3, the DNA is TGCAGACCCCGGACTAGCGGGGGGGAGGATACGCAGTATTTT. Translated: CRPRTSGGEDTQYF.

This clonotype was detected only a few times. The chain is built from TRBV7-3 and TRBJ1-2; D perhaps matches TRBD1 (6 bases). Germline lookup yields CDR1 SGHTA and CDR2 FQGTGA. V was cut by 3 bases and J by 4 bases, with 18 bases left in between. The CDR3 loop spans 16 amino acids. In DNA form, the CDR3 reads TGTGCCAGCAGCTTTCAAGGGGGAGTTAGTGGCTATGGCTACACCTTC. It codes for CASSFQGGVSGYGYTF.

This clonotype was counted between two and nine times. J is TRBJ2-2 and V is TRBV10-3; D uncertain. The V and J ends lost 6 bases and 5 bases respectively, with 7 bases between them. The CDR3 spans 12 residues. CDR1 ENHRY and CDR2 SYGVKD come from the germline V gene. The DNA of the CDR3 is TGTGCCATCAGCCAGCTTACCGGGGAGCTGTTTTTT. Amino acids: CAISQLTGELFF.

This clonotype was seen more than once but under ten times. This chain uses TRBV6-9 with TRBJ2-1; 7 nucleotides match TRBD1. V lost 9 bases and J lost 7; bases outside the gene matches: 12. The germline gives CDR1 MNHGY, CDR2 SVAAGI. There are 14 residues in the CDR3. The CDR3 loop reads CARLWGRGRNEQFF. The CDR3 coding sequence is TGTGCCAGGCTATGGGGCAGGGGGAGAAATGAGCAGTTCTTC.

This clonotype has just a few counts. V and J are TRBV10-3 and TRBJ1-4; D is possibly TRBD1 (5 bases). V was pared by 4 bases and J by 4 bases, with 19 bases between. Germline CDR1 is ENHRY and CDR2 is SYGVKD. This CDR3 is 17 amino acids long. This CDR3 is CAISGGFGKQDNEKLFF. The CDR3 region has the DNA TGTGCCATCAGTGGCGGATTTGGGAAACAGGATAATGAAAAACTGTTTTTT.